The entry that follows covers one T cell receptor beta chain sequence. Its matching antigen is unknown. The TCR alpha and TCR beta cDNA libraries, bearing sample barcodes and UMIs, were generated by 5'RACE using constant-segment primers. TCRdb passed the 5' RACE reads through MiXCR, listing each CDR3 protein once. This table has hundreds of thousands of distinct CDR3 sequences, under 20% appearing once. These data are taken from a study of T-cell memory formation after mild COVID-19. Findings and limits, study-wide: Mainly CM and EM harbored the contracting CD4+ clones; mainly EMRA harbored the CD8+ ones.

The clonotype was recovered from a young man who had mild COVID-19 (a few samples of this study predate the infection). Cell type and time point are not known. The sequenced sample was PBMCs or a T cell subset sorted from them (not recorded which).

The CDR3 sequence: CASRIKGVGQAPNYGYTF. The DNA for the CDR3 is TGTGCCAGCAGAATAAAAGGGGTGGGACAGGCCCCTAACTATGGCTACACCTTC. The rearrangement links TRBV7-9 to TRBJ1-2, with TRBD1 identical over 8 bases. After removal of 6 bases from V and 0 bases from J, the junction contained 15 bases not matched to a gene. The germline gives CDR1 SEHNR, CDR2 FQNEAQ (reference sequence). The CDR3 is made up of 18 amino acids.